Shown below are 14 T cell receptor beta chains from a single sample sequenced in a study of OX40 agonist ivuxolimab in advanced cancers. The library was produced with the immunoSEQ multiplex PCR assay. TCRdb stores this immuneACCESS table with in-frame sequences only. Part of the clones is absent; in the studies checked, under half of the shortfall reflects unresolved V genes, and no reason is known for the rest. In all, the sample holds 25,000 to 35,000 clones, and around 74% of those were seen once. Together, the top ten hold around 12% of the sample. The sequenced sample was CD4+ or CD8+ T cells sorted from blood, obtained in a trial of the OX40 agonist ivuxolimab. These receptors were taken from an adult with an advanced solid tumor such as melanoma, head and neck, liver or kidney cancer.

The chain is built from TRBV10-2 and TRBJ1-1; 8 positions agree with TRBD1. Per germline, CDR1 WSHSY and CDR2 SAAADI. The CDR3 runs 15 residues. V shed 0 bases and J 1 base; nucleotides not matched to a gene: 1. This chain's CDR3 is CASSESGTGNTEAFF. The CDR3, as DNA: TGCGCCAGCAGTGAGTCCGGGACAGGGAACACTGAAGCTTTCTTT.

The genes are TRBV5-4 and TRBJ1-2; 12 bases align to TRBD1. The CDR3 has 14 residues. Germline trimming cut 6 bases from V and 4 bases from J; bases unmatched to any gene: 4. The germline gives CDR1 SGHNT, CDR2 YYREEE (reference sequence). CDR3: CASTGTGGAYGYTF. The DNA for the CDR3 is TGTGCCAGCACCGGGACAGGGGGCGCCTATGGCTACACCTTC.

In this sample, this clone turned up once. This chain joins TRBV2 and TRBJ2-5, with D perhaps TRBD2 (6 bases). The ends were cut back, 4 bases at V and 1 base at J, with 16 bases in the middle. The CDR3 length is 16 residues. Germline assignment: CDR1 SNHLY and CDR2 FYNNEI. The CDR3 bases are TGTGCCAGCAGTGGGGGGACTCGGCCTTCCCAAGAGACCCAGTACTTC. This gives the protein CASSGGTRPSQETQYF.

This chain joins TRBV5-5 and TRBJ2-2, with 8 positions matching TRBD2. The germline CDR1 and CDR2 sequences are SGHKS and YYEKEE (reference sequence). This CDR3 is 16 amino acids long. V shed 0 bases, J shed 2 bases, and the junction held 3 bases outside the gene matches. This chain's CDR3 is CASSLGVAGNTGELFF. CDR3 nucleotides: TGTGCCAGCAGCTTGGGGGTAGCGGGAAACACCGGGGAGCTGTTTTTT.

This clone was detected once. Other DNA sequences in this sample translate to the same CDR3. This chain uses TRBV9 with TRBJ1-4; 10 positions match TRBD1. The CDR3 loop spans 17 amino acids. Germline-derived CDR1 and CDR2 are SGDLS and YYNGEE. J lost 7 bases, V lost 2 bases, and 11 bases had no gene match. For the CDR3, the DNA is TGTGCCAGCAGCGTGGCTACCGGGACAGGGGATAGTGAAAAACTGTTTTTT. Translation: CASSVATGTGDSEKLFF.

The V gene is TRBV30, the J gene TRBJ2-5; 7 bases match TRBD2. J gave up 4 bases and V 5 bases, and 10 bases lay outside the gene matches. The germline V gene encodes CDR1 GTSNPN and CDR2 SVGIG (reference sequence). The CDR3 spans 14 residues. The CDR3 reads CAWSGGLGGETQYF. CDR3 nucleotides: TGTGCCTGGTCCGGAGGACTAGGAGGAGAGACCCAGTACTTC.

The chain carries TRBV7-3 and TRBJ2-2; 7 bases align to TRBD1. The CDR3 covers 13 residues. J lost 6 bases, V lost 3 bases, and 1 base had no gene match. CDR1 and CDR2 from the germline V gene are SGHTA and FQGTGA. The CDR3 sequence: CASSFGTAGELFF. CDR3 nucleotide sequence: TGTGCCAGCAGCTTCGGGACAGCCGGGGAGCTGTTTTTT.

The chain recombines TRBV5-1 with TRBJ2-5, with 7 bases identical to TRBD2. Germline values: CDR1 SGHRS, CDR2 YFSETQ. The CDR3 covers 15 residues. J lost 4 bases, V lost 2 bases, and 8 bases had no gene match. The CDR3 DNA follows: TGCGCCAGCAGCTTAAGCGGGGACCATTCAGAGACCCAGTACTTC. Translation: CASSLSGDHSETQYF.

The chain recombines TRBV30 with TRBJ1-5, with D perhaps matching TRBD1 (5 bases). Germline CDR1 is GTSNPN and CDR2 is SVGIG (reference sequence). V gave up 0 bases and J gave up 8 bases, with 14 bases separating them. The CDR3 is 14 residues long. The CDR3 bases are TGTGCCTGGAGTGTACGGGGGGGTTGGGAGCCCCAGCATTTT. Its protein product is CAWSVRGGWEPQHF.

The CDR3 coding sequence is TGTGCAAGTCGCTTAGTTGGGACAGGGGAAGATGAGACCCAGTACTTC. It encodes CASRLVGTGEDETQYF. The chain carries TRBV12-2 and TRBJ2-5; the D segment call TRBD1 is taken from the table without a DNA check. TRBV12-2 is tagged as a pseudogene. CDR3 size: 16 residues.

The rearrangement joins TRBV6-1 to TRBJ1-1; D is ambiguous. The CDR3 has 12 residues. Trimming stripped 8 bases from V and 4 bases from J, with 11 bases between. CDR1 is MNHNS, CDR2 SASEGT, per germline. The CDR3 DNA is TGTGCCAGCGTTGCTGTAGTCACTGAAGCTTTCTTT. It specifies CASVAVVTEAFF.

This clone counts as medium-sized (0.01 to 0.1%). This chain joins TRBV7-2 and TRBJ2-7, with 8 bases matching TRBD1. This CDR3 region has 14 residues. Per the germline V gene, CDR1 is SGHTA and CDR2 is FQGNSA. V lost 4 bases to trimming and J lost 6 bases; unmatched junction nucleotides: 8. Here the CDR3 DNA reads TGTGCCAGCAGCTCTGGGACAGGTTTTGCCGAGCAGTACTTC. Amino acids: CASSSGTGFAEQYF.

The chain employs TRBV18 and TRBJ2-2; D unresolved. CDR3 length: 13 residues. Germline V gives CDR1 KGHSH, CDR2 LQKENI. The V and J ends lost 4 bases and 5 bases respectively, with 8 bases between them. CDR3 protein: CASSLLGTGELFF. The CDR3 DNA follows: TGTGCCAGCTCACTTTTGGGGACCGGGGAGCTGTTTTTT. The variable domain in full, completed from reference TRBV18 and TRBJ2-2, reads NAGVMQNPRHLVRRRGQEARLRCSPMKGHSHVYWYRQLPEEGLKFMVYLQKENIIDESGMPKERFSAEFPKEGPSILRIQQVVRGDSAAYFCASSLLGTGELFFGEGSRLTVL.

The rearrangement links TRBV10-3 to TRBJ1-2; D remains unclear. The CDR3 is made up of 15 amino acids. Trimming pared 2 bases from V and 0 bases from J, leaving 10 bases between. Germline assignment: CDR1 ENHRY and CDR2 SYGVKD. The CDR3 is CAISEREGTNYGYTF. The CDR3 DNA follows: TGTGCCATCAGTGAGCGTGAGGGAACTAACTATGGCTACACCTTC.